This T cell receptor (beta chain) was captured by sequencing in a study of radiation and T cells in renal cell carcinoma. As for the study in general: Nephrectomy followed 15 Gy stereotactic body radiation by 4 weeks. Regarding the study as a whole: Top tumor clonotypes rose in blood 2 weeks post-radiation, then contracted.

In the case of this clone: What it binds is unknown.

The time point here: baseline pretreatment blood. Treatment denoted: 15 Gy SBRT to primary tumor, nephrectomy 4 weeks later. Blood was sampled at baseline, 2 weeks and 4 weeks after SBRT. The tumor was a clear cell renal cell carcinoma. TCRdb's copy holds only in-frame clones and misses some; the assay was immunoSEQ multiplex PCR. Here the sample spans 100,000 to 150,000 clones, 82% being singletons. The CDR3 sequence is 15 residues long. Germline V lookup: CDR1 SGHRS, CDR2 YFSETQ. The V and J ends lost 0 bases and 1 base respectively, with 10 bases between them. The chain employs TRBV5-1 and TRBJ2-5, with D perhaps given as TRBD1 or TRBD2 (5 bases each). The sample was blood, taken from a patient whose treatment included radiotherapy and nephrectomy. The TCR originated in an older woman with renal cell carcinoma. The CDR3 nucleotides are TGCGCCAGCAGCTTGGTGGGGGACGTCCAAGAGACCCAGTACTTC. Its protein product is CASSLVGDVQETQYF.